This record looks at one T cell receptor beta chain sequence and its context. The antigen is not known. The data were produced by immunoSEQ multiplex PCR, yet TCRdb's version contains in-frame clones alone and is incomplete. The sample has 90,000 to 120,000 clones, around 89% seen once. The ends lost 6 bases at V and 6 bases at J; junction bases unmatched: 5. Per the germline V gene, CDR1 is MNHEY and CDR2 is SMNVEV (reference sequence). This CDR3 region has 13 residues. This specimen comes from a study of PD-1 blockade in classical Hodgkin lymphoma. Study-wide results and caveats: Only CD4+ TCR diversity, not CD8+, had risen significantly by C4D1.

Every patient relapsed after autologous stem cell transplantation, and brentuximab vedotin exposure varied. Reported best responses ranged across complete response, partial response or progressive disease. The input for sequencing was peripheral blood mononuclear cells (PBMCs), taken before the second cycle of nivolumab. The clonotype was recovered from a human donor with classical Hodgkin lymphoma. The chain recombines TRBV27 with TRBJ1-2; 9 nucleotides agree with TRBD1. The CDR3 sequence is CASSLNRGHGYTF. The CDR3 nucleotides are TGTGCCAGCAGCCTTAACAGGGGGCATGGCTACACCTTC.